This section outlines one T cell receptor (beta chain) sequence together with its context. Germline V gives CDR1 LGHNA, CDR2 YSLEER. Between the trimmed V and J ends, which lost 1 base and 3 bases, there was a span of 10 bases. This CDR3 spans 15 amino acids. Original methodology: Reference gene primers were amplified, and this amplification served to estimate nucleated cell counts. The method was immunoSEQ multiplex PCR; TCRdb's version includes in-frame clones alone and lacks a portion of them. V and J calls and clone size are copied from that table; D and trimming were computed from the DNA. Of about 200,000 clones listed, roughly 80% are singletons. This entry comes from a study of blood T cell repertoires in COVID-19. Study details: Spain, Italy and the United States supplied samples that represented acute and convalescent COVID-19.

The specimen was peripheral blood. The J gene is TRBJ1-3, the V gene TRBV4-3; D gene unclear. This clonotype originated in a man in his 60s with COVID-19, enrolled during active disease. CDR3 loop: CASSQGGSNGNTIYF. The CDR3 region has the DNA TGCGCCAGCAGCCAAGGTGGGAGCAATGGAAACACCATATATTTT.